These T cell receptor beta chains were read from a single sample in a study of shared clonotypes between healthy human individuals. Measured with immunoSEQ multiplex PCR; TCRdb has only the in-frame clones, and not every one. Here the sample spans 800,000 or so clones, approximately 96% being singletons. Sequenced input: naive CD8+ T cells sorted from blood. The receptors derive from a young man in good health. Both conserved end residues are part of each CDR3. Each record gives: D gene, J gene, V gene, clone size, CDR3 DNA, CDR3 protein. D genes are given only for firm matches. A row's size may be missing; if present it is once, few, many or a size class.

D gene: TRBD1; J gene: TRBJ1-5; V gene: TRBV19; clone size: NA; CDR3 DNA: TGTGCCAGTAGTCCCGGACAGGGGTGGGAAACGCCCCAGCATTTT; CDR3 protein: CASSPGQGWETPQHF
D gene: TRBD2; J gene: TRBJ2-3; V gene: TRBV7-9; clone size: NA; CDR3 DNA: TGTGCCAGCAGGCAACCTAGCGGGGGGACCACAGATACGCAGTATTTT; CDR3 protein: CASRQPSGGTTDTQYF
D gene: TRBD1; J gene: TRBJ2-7; V gene: TRBV27; clone size: NA; CDR3 DNA: TGTGCCAGCAGTTCTCGCGACAGGGGGGTCGACGAGCAGTACTTC; CDR3 protein: CASSSRDRGVDEQYF
D gene: NA; J gene: TRBJ1-1; V gene: TRBV6-5; clone size: NA; CDR3 DNA: TGTGCCAGCAGGCGACAGCCTTTTAACACTGAAGCTTTCTTT; CDR3 protein: CASRRQPFNTEAFF
D gene: TRBD2; J gene: TRBJ2-1; V gene: TRBV2; clone size: NA; CDR3 DNA: TGTGCCAGCTTCGGGAGGGTCGATGAGCAGTTCTTC; CDR3 protein: CASFGRVDEQFF
D gene: TRBD2; J gene: TRBJ2-1; V gene: TRBV4-1; clone size: once; CDR3 DNA: TGCGCCAGCAGCCAAGGTCTAGCGGGAGCCTACAATGAGCAGTTCTTC; CDR3 protein: CASSQGLAGAYNEQFF
D gene: NA; J gene: TRBJ1-1; V gene: TRBV29-1; clone size: NA; CDR3 DNA: TGCAGCGCGGTGATGAACACTGAAGCTTTCTTT; CDR3 protein: CSAVMNTEAFF
D gene: NA; J gene: TRBJ2-7; V gene: TRBV13; clone size: NA; CDR3 DNA: TGTGCCAGCAGTTCCACGAGACTAGTCCACGAGCAGTACTTC; CDR3 protein: CASSSTRLVHEQYF
D gene: NA; J gene: TRBJ2-3; V gene: TRBV7-5; clone size: NA; CDR3 DNA: TGTGTCAGAAGCTTAGCCCCCGTCGCGCAGTATTTT; CDR3 protein: CVRSLAPVAQYF
D gene: TRBD2; J gene: TRBJ2-3; V gene: TRBV28; clone size: NA; CDR3 DNA: TGTGCCAGCAGTTTATTAGCGGGACTGGTTAGGGCAGATACGCAGTATTTT; CDR3 protein: CASSLLAGLVRADTQYF